A selection of T cell receptor beta chains follows, all from one sample in a study of identical twins. MiXCR, applied by TCRdb to the 5' RACE reads, yields one record per CDR3 protein. The sample contains 640,000 or so distinct CDR3 sequences, approximately 6% of which appear only once. Input material: naive T cells sorted from blood. The origin of the receptors is a young man in good health. The CDR3 runs from the conserved cysteine through the conserved F or W. The D gene is left open where the match is weak. Only part of the rows carry a size: once, few, many, or a class if the clone is expanded.

clone_size	v_call	j_call	d_call	cdr3_aa	cdr3_nt
.	TRBV20-1	TRBJ1-2	.	CSAVGGETYGYAF	TGCAGTGCTGTCGGCGGAGAAACCTATGGCTACGCCTTC
many	TRBV7-2	TRBJ2-7	.	CASSSLASDYYEQYF	TGTGCCAGCAGCTCTCTAGCGTCAGATTATTACGAGCAGTACTTC
many	TRBV24-1	TRBJ2-2	TRBD2	CATGTSPYTGELFF	TGTGCCACCGGGACTAGCCCCTACACCGGGGAGCTGTTTTTT
.	TRBV7-8	TRBJ2-3	TRBD1	CASSSLSQGAGTGLYF	TGTGCCAGCAGCTCCCTCAGTCAGGGGGCCGGGACAGGTTTATATTTT
.	TRBV7-8	TRBJ1-5	.	CASGPGRTFTQPQHF	TGTGCCAGCGGTCCGGGACGTACGTTTACTCAGCCCCAGCATTTT
few	TRBV12-3/TRBV12-4	TRBJ1-6	.	CASSLGGPGPLHF	TGTGCCAGCAGTTTGGGGGGACCAGGACCCCTCCACTTT
.	TRBV12-3/TRBV12-4	TRBJ2-2	.	CASSLAIGGASGELFF	TGTGCCAGCAGTTTAGCGATCGGGGGCGCATCCGGGGAGCTGTTTTTT
many	TRBV6-2/TRBV6-3	TRBJ1-3	.	CASIRPDSGNTIYF	TGTGCCAGCATTCGCCCAGACTCTGGAAACACCATATATTTT
many	TRBV6-5	TRBJ2-1	.	CASSYVPSNSYNEQFF	TGTGCCAGCAGTTACGTGCCGTCGAATTCATACAATGAGCAGTTCTTC
.	TRBV24-1	TRBJ2-3	TRBD2	CATSDRLAGSTDTQYF	TGTGCCACCAGTGATCGACTAGCGGGAAGCACAGATACGCAGTATTTT
many	TRBV20-1	TRBJ2-5	.	CSARSRLETQYF	TGCAGTGCTCGATCTCGACTAGAGACCCAGTACTTC
.	TRBV15	TRBJ2-6	.	CATSRGLSGANVLTF	TGTGCCACCAGCAGAGGTCTGTCCGGGGCCAACGTCCTGACTTTC
few	TRBV7-7	TRBJ2-1	TRBD2	CASSPGPGLGGSYNEQFF	TGTGCCAGCAGCCCAGGTCCGGGACTAGGCGGCTCCTACAATGAGCAGTTCTTC
.	TRBV11-1	TRBJ1-1	TRBD1	CASSFLRTGNMEMNTEAFF	TGTGCCAGCAGCTTCCTGAGGACAGGGAATATGGAGATGAACACTGAAGCTTTCTTT
many	TRBV11-2	TRBJ2-5	.	CASSDDYFQETQYF	TGTGCCAGCAGCGACGACTATTTCCAAGAGACCCAGTACTTC
many	TRBV18	TRBJ2-1	TRBD2	CASSPFSASGSISAEQFF	TGTGCCAGCTCACCCTTTTCGGCTAGCGGGAGCATTTCGGCTGAGCAGTTCTTC
.	TRBV4-1	TRBJ1-6	.	CASSQEQGSPLHF	TGCGCCAGCAGCCAAGAACAGGGTTCACCCCTCCACTTT
many	TRBV5-1	TRBJ2-1	TRBD1	CASSLVIQGNEQFF	TGCGCCAGCAGCTTGGTAATACAGGGGAATGAGCAGTTCTTC
few	TRBV20-1	TRBJ2-1	.	CSARVPIGIPFNEQFF	TGCAGTGCTAGAGTGCCTATTGGGATTCCGTTCAATGAGCAGTTCTTC
many	TRBV12-3/TRBV12-4	TRBJ2-3	TRBD1	CASSSPDRSTDTQYF	TGTGCCAGCAGTTCCCCGGACAGGTCTACAGATACGCAGTATTTT
many	TRBV12-3/TRBV12-4	TRBJ2-3	.	CASSPGGLLTDTQYF	TGTGCCAGCAGCCCGGGGGGCTTACTCACAGATACGCAGTATTTT
many	TRBV20-1	TRBJ2-5	.	CSARAVGTSQETQYF	TGCAGTGCTAGGGCCGTCGGCACCAGCCAAGAGACCCAGTACTTC
few	TRBV6-2/TRBV6-3	TRBJ1-2	.	CASSYQGSYGYTF	TGTGCCAGCAGTTACCAGGGGTCCTATGGCTACACCTTC
many	TRBV12-3/TRBV12-4	TRBJ1-3	.	CASGGNSGNTIYF	TGTGCCAGCGGCGGTAATTCTGGAAACACCATATATTTT
few	TRBV27	TRBJ2-7	.	CASSPHPFGEQYF	TGTGCCAGCAGTCCTCACCCCTTTGGCGAGCAGTACTTC
.	TRBV18	TRBJ1-1	.	CASSPLTGPTEAFF	TGTGCCAGCTCACCACTCACAGGCCCCACTGAAGCTTTCTTT
.	TRBV20-1	TRBJ2-3	.	CSARLVFGTDTQYF	TGCAGTGCTAGATTGGTTTTTGGCACAGATACGCAGTATTTT
many	TRBV29-1	TRBJ2-7	TRBD2	CSVSHWPRGSSYEQYF	TGCAGCGTTTCTCACTGGCCGCGGGGGTCTTCCTACGAGCAGTACTTC